The 21 T cell receptor beta chains in this list originate from one sample, sequenced in a study of a mutant IDH1 vaccine in newly diagnosed glioma. Which antigens these TCRs recognize remains unknown. Sequencing was performed with immunoSEQ multiplex PCR; in TCRdb, only in-frame clones are kept and a portion is missing. The sample includes around 70,000 clones, roughly 84% seen only once; the top ten take about 12%. Specified time point: week 35, safety follow-up. Mutant IDH1 20-mer peptide, at 300 ug, made up each vaccine dose, with topical imiquimod. This sample comprised PBMCs, obtained from a glioma patient whose treatment included an IDH1 peptide vaccine. Source of these receptors: a man aged 18 to 29 with glioma.

The chain has TRBV30 and TRBJ2-7; D unresolved. This CDR3 comprises 12 residues. CDR1 GTSNPN and CDR2 SVGIG come from the germline V gene (reference sequence). Trimming stripped 2 bases from V and 2 bases from J, with 7 bases between. Here the CDR3 DNA reads TGTGCCTGGAGTAGAGGTCCCTACGAGCAGTACTTC. It codes for CAWSRGPYEQYF.

This chain connects TRBV30 to TRBJ2-7, with D perhaps TRBD2 (5 bases). Germline-derived CDR1 and CDR2 are GTSNPN and SVGIG (reference sequence). This CDR3 spans 12 amino acids. Trimming took 8 bases from V and 3 from J, leaving 14 bases between them. CDR3 sequence reads: CAGGNGVYEQYF. DNA for the CDR3: TGTGCCGGTGGGAACGGGGTCTACGAGCAGTACTTC.

The rearrangement joins TRBV5-4 to TRBJ2-7; D might be TRBD1 (5 bases). Germline V gives CDR1 SGHNT, CDR2 YYREEE (reference sequence). The CDR3 is made up of 14 amino acids. The V gene lost 4 bases and the J gene lost 3 bases, with 14 bases spanning the gap. This CDR3 reads CASSKDPGNYEQYF. In DNA, the CDR3 is TGTGCCAGCAGCAAAGACCCAGGGAACTACGAGCAGTACTTC.

The gene calls are TRBV9 and TRBJ1-5; a weak D match, TRBD1 (5 bases). Germline V gives CDR1 SGDLS, CDR2 YYNGEE. V was cut by 0 bases and J by 2 bases, with 9 bases left in between. The CDR3 loop spans 15 amino acids. The CDR3 protein is CASSVGGARNQPQHF. In DNA, the CDR3 is TGTGCCAGCAGCGTAGGAGGGGCCCGCAATCAGCCCCAGCATTTT.

The chain carries TRBV18 and TRBJ1-1; D gene uncertain. V dropped 1 base and J dropped 2 bases, with 17 bases sitting between them. This CDR3 contains 17 residues. Germline V gene sequence: CDR1 KGHSH, CDR2 LQKENI. The CDR3 DNA is TGTGCCAGCTCACCACGAAGGTTAGGGTTGAGTAACACTGAAGCTTTCTTT. The encoded protein is CASSPRRLGLSNTEAFF.

The rearrangement links TRBV5-6 to TRBJ2-7, with TRBD2 matching 11 bases. V lost 5 bases, J lost 2 bases, and 6 bases stayed unmatched. The CDR3 consists of 15 residues. Germline V lookup: CDR1 SGHDT, CDR2 YYEEEE. The CDR3 DNA reads as TGTGCCAGCAGTTCAGGGACTAGCGGACCCTACGAGCAGTACTTC. Protein sequence: CASSSGTSGPYEQYF.

The chain carries TRBV5-4 and TRBJ1-1, with D unresolved. CDR1 is SGHNT and CDR2 is YYREEE in the germline V gene (reference sequence). CDR3 length: 14 residues. Trimming took off 6 bases at V and 1 base at J, with 13 bases between the two ends. CDR3 protein: CASKLGRENTEAFF. In DNA form, the CDR3 reads TGTGCCAGCAAATTAGGACGGGAGAACACTGAAGCTTTCTTT.

The CDR3 reads CASGGDLSGNTIYF. DNA for the CDR3: TGTGCCAGCGGAGGGGACCTCTCTGGAAACACCATATATTTT. The V and J genes are TRBV2 and TRBJ1-3; TRBD1 might be the D (5 bases). The CDR3 covers 14 residues. Germline lookup yields CDR1 SNHLY and CDR2 FYNNEI. V dropped 8 bases and J dropped 0 bases, with 11 bases sitting between them.

The chain combines TRBV5-4 with TRBJ2-7; 11 bases match TRBD2. The CDR3 spans 14 residues. Germline V gene sequence: CDR1 SGHNT, CDR2 YYREEE (reference sequence). Germline trimming cut 0 bases from V and 7 bases from J; bases unmatched to any gene: 3. The CDR3 spells CASSLVGLAEEQYF. CDR3 DNA: TGTGCCAGCAGCTTGGTGGGACTAGCGGAAGAGCAGTACTTC.

The V call is TRBV19, the J call TRBJ1-3; D is unclear. V was shortened by 2 bases and J by 0 bases, with 8 bases between the two germline ends. Germline V gives CDR1 LNHDA, CDR2 SQIVND (reference sequence). This CDR3 has 15 residues. In DNA form, the CDR3 reads TGTGCCAGTAGTATATCGGCCAACTCTGGAAACACCATATATTTT. Translated, it gives CASSISANSGNTIYF.

V usage is TRBV19 and J usage is TRBJ1-2; D unclear. This CDR3 has 14 amino acids. V lost 4 bases and J 8 bases, leaving 17 bases between the germline ends. Germline CDR1 reads LNHDA; CDR2 reads SQIVND (reference sequence). CDR3 residues: CASSTQIRSYGYTF. The CDR3 DNA is TGTGCCAGTAGTACCCAGATAAGGTCATACGGCTACACCTTC.

J is TRBJ1-2 and V is TRBV5-5; 7 bases fit TRBD1. The V and J ends lost 4 bases and 2 bases, in that order; junction bases with no gene match: 5. Germline V gene lookup returns CDR1 SGHKS and CDR2 YYEKEE (reference sequence). The CDR3 is made up of 14 amino acids. The CDR3 nucleotides are TGTGCCAGCAGCCGTGACAGGGCCAACTATGGCTACACCTTC. Amino acids: CASSRDRANYGYTF.

The chain is built from TRBV30 and TRBJ2-1; 12 nucleotides match TRBD2. This CDR3 has 15 amino acids. Germline CDR1 and CDR2: GTSNPN and SVGIG (reference sequence). The J segment lost 4 bases and the V segment lost 4 bases, leaving 5 bases of the junction unmatched. The CDR3 region is CAWKGLAGPYNEQFF. The DNA of the CDR3 is TGTGCCTGGAAAGGACTAGCGGGACCTTACAATGAGCAGTTCTTC.

With regard to this clone: Other DNA sequences in the sample encode the same CDR3. The chain recombines TRBV27 with TRBJ2-7; D ambiguous. CDR1 and CDR2 from the germline V gene are MNHEY and SMNVEV (reference sequence). V gave up 2 bases and J gave up 0 bases, with 5 bases separating them. CDR3 size: 13 residues. The CDR3 here is CASSLGGSYEQYF. In nucleotides, the CDR3 is TGTGCCAGCAGTTTAGGCGGCTCCTACGAGCAGTACTTC.

The chain has TRBV4-2 and TRBJ1-2, with D possibly matching TRBD1 (6 bases). CDR3 size: 16 residues. V lost 1 base and J 4 bases, leaving 16 bases between the germline ends. CDR1 is LGHNA, CDR2 YNFKEQ, per germline. As DNA, the CDR3 is TGTGCCAGCAGCCAAGCGGTTCAGGGGACAATCTATGGCTACACCTTC. It codes for CASSQAVQGTIYGYTF.

The V and J genes are TRBV10-1 and TRBJ1-1; 7 nucleotides match TRBD1. CDR3 length: 15 amino acids. With 7 bases clipped from V and 2 bases from J, the junction kept 10 bases outside the gene matches. CDR1 is WNHNN and CDR2 is SYGVQD in the germline V gene (reference sequence). CDR3 sequence: CASTNREGANTEAFF. The CDR3 DNA reads as TGCGCCAGCACTAATAGGGAGGGGGCAAACACTGAAGCTTTCTTT.

The chain carries TRBV27 and TRBJ1-4; D gene uncertain. Per germline, CDR1 MNHEY and CDR2 SMNVEV (reference sequence). V was clipped by 2 bases and J by 2 bases, with 9 bases between them. There are 15 residues in the CDR3. CDR3 bases: TGTGCCAGCAGTTTACGTGGTAGGACTAATGAAAAACTGTTTTTT. Translating it yields CASSLRGRTNEKLFF.

V and J are TRBV6-6 and TRBJ2-1; the D is unclear. This CDR3 is 15 amino acids long. V was clipped by 5 bases and J by 7 bases, with 18 bases between them. Germline lookup yields CDR1 MNHNY and CDR2 SVGAGI (reference sequence). CDR3: CASSPFTGPWNEQFF. The CDR3 region has the DNA TGTGCCAGCAGTCCCTTTACGGGTCCTTGGAATGAGCAGTTCTTC.

This clone was detected only a few times. This chain connects TRBV7-3 to TRBJ2-6, with D hard to call. This CDR3 has 14 amino acids. Germline CDR1 SGHTA, CDR2 FQGTGA. V was clipped by 3 bases and J by 2 bases, with 5 bases between them. CDR3 loop: CASSLYPGANVLTF. The CDR3 nucleotides read TGTGCCAGCAGCTTGTACCCTGGGGCCAACGTCCTGACTTTC.

The genes are TRBV28 and TRBJ2-7; 10 positions agree with TRBD1. This CDR3 is built from 11 residues. Germline lookup yields CDR1 MDHEN and CDR2 SYDVKM. The CDR3 nucleotides are TGTGCCAGCAGCCAAGGACAGGGGGTAATCGTC. It yields the protein CASSQGQGVIV.

This clone was counted between two and nine times. V is TRBV10-3 and J is TRBJ1-1; D not resolved. This CDR3 comprises 15 residues. Germline loops: CDR1 ENHRY, CDR2 SYGVKD. V lost 4 bases, J lost 1 base, and 13 bases lay in between. The CDR3 sequence is CAISGGAETNTEAFF. For the CDR3, the DNA is TGTGCCATCAGTGGAGGCGCAGAGACGAACACTGAAGCTTTCTTT.